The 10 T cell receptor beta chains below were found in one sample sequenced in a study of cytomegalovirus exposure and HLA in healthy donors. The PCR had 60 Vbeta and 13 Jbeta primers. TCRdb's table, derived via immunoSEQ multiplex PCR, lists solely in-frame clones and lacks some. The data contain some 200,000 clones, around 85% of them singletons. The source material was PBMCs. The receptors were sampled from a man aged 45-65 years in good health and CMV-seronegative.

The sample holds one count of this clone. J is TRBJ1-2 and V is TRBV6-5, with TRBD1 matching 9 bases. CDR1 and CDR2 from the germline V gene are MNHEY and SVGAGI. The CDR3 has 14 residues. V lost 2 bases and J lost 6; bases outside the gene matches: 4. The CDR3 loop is CASSYQTGGNGYTF. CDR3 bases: TGTGCCAGCAGTTACCAGACAGGGGGTAATGGCTACACCTTC.

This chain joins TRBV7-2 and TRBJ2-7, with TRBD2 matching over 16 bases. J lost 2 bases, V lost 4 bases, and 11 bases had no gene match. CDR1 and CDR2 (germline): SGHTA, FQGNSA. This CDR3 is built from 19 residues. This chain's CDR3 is CASSYKTGGLAGGAYEQYF. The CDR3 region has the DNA TGTGCCAGCAGCTACAAAACAGGGGGACTAGCGGGAGGGGCCTACGAGCAGTACTTC.

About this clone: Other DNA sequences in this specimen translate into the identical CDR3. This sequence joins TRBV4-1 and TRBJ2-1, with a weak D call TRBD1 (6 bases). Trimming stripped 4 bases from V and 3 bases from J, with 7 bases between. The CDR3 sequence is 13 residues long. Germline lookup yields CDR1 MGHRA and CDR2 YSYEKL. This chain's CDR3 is CASSPDSYNEQFF. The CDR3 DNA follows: TGCGCCAGCAGCCCGGACAGCTACAATGAGCAGTTCTTC.

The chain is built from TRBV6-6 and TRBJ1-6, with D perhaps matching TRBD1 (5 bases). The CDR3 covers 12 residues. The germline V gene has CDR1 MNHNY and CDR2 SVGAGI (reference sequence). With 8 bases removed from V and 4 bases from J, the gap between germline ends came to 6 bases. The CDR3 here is CASGQYNSPLHF. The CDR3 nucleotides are TGTGCCAGCGGACAATATAATTCACCCCTCCACTTT.

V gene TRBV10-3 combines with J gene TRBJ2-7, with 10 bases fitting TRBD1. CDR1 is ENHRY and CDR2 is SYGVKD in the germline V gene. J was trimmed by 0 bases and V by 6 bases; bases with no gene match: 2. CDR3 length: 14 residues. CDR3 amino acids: CAISRDRGSYEQYF. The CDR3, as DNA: TGTGCCATCAGCCGGGACAGGGGCTCCTACGAGCAGTACTTC.

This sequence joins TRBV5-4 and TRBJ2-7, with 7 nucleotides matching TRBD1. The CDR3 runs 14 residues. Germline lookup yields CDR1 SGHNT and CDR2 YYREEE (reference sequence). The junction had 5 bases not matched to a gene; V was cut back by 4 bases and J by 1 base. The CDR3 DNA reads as TGTGCCAGCAGCCTCTGGGACAGTTCCTACGAGCAGTACTTC. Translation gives CASSLWDSSYEQYF.

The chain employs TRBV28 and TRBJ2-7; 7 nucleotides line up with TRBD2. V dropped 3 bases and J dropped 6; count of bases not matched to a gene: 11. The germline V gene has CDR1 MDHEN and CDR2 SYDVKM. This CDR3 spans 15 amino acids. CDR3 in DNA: TGTGCCAGCAGTTTTTGGGGGAGGGCCACGCTCGAGCAGTACTTC. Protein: CASSFWGRATLEQYF.

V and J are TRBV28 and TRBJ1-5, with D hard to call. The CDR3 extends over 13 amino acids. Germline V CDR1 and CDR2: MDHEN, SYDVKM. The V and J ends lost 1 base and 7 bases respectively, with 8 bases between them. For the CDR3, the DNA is TGTGCCAGCAGTTTATTGAAGCGGCAGCCCCAGCATTTT. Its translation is CASSLLKRQPQHF.

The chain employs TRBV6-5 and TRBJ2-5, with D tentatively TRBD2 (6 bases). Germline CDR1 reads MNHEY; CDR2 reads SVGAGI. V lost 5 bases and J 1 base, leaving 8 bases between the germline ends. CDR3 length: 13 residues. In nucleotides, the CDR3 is TGTGCCAGCAGTCCGGGACTCCAAGAGACCCAGTACTTC. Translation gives CASSPGLQETQYF.

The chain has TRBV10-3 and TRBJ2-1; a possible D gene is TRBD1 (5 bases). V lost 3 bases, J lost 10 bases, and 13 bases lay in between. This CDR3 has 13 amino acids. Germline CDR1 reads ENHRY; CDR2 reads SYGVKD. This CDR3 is CAISDLSDREQFF. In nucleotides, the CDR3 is TGTGCCATCAGTGATCTCAGTGACAGAGAGCAGTTCTTC.